This T cell receptor (beta chain) was observed in a study of OX40 agonist ivuxolimab in advanced cancers. In the study overall: With ivuxolimab, an agonistic anti-OX40 (CD134) antibody, patients were treated.

Using immunoSEQ multiplex PCR, the repertoire was profiled, and TCRdb retains in-frame clones only, with some absent. This repertoire shows tens of thousands of clones, approximately 80% found once; its top ten account for roughly 2%. Per the germline V gene, CDR1 is MNHNS and CDR2 is SASEGT. CDR3 length: 16 amino acids. V lost 1 base, J lost 4 bases, and 6 bases stayed unmatched. This rearrangement joins TRBV6-1 to TRBJ2-3; 9 bases line up with TRBD2. The TCR was taken from an adult with an advanced solid tumor such as melanoma, head and neck, liver or kidney cancer. The material sequenced was CD4+ or CD8+ T cells sorted from blood, taken in a trial of the OX40 agonist ivuxolimab. Here the CDR3 reads CASSEGGGGAADTQYF. CDR3 nucleotide sequence: TGTGCCAGCAGTGAAGGGGGCGGGGGGGCCGCAGATACGCAGTATTTT.